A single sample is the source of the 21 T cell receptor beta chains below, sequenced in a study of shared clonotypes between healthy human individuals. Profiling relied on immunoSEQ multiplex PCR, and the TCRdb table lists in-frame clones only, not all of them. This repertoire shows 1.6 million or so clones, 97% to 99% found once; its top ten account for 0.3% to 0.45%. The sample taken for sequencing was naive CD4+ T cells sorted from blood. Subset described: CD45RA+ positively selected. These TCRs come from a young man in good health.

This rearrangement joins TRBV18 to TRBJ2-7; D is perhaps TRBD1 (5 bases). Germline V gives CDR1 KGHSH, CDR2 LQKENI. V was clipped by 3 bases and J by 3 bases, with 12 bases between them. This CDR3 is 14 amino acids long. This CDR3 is CASSPGLSDYEQYF. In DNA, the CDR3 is TGTGCCAGCTCACCGGGGCTGTCGGACTACGAGCAGTACTTC.

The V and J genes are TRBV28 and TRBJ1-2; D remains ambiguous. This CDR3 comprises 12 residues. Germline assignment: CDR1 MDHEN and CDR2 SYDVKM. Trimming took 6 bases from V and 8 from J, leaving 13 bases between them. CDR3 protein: CASSLGSRGYTF. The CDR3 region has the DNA TGTGCCAGCAGCCTAGGATCCCGGGGCTACACCTTC.

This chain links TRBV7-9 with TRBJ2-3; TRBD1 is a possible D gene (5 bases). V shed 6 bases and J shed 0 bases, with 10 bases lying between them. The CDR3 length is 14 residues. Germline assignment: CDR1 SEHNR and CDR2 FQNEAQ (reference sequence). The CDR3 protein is CASRFGQSTDTQYF. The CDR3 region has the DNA TGTGCCAGCAGATTCGGACAAAGCACAGATACGCAGTATTTT.

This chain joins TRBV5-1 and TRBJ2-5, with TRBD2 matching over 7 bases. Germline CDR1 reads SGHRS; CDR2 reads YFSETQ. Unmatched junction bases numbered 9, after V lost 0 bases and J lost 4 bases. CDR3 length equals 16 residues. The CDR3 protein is CASSLGAGDRGETQYF. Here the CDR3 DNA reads TGCGCCAGCAGCTTGGGGGCGGGGGACCGCGGAGAGACCCAGTACTTC.

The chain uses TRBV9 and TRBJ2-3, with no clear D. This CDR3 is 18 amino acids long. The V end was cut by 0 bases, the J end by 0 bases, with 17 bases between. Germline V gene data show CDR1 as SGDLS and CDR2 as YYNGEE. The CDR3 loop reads CASSVGIVGGASTDTQYF. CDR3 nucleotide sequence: TGTGCCAGCAGCGTAGGTATAGTGGGCGGTGCTAGCACAGATACGCAGTATTTT.

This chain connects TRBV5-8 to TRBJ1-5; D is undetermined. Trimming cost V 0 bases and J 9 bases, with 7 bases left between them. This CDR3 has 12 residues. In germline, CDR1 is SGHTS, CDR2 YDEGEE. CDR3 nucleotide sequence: TGTGCCAGCAGCTTGGGGCCTAGGCCCCAGCATTTT. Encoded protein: CASSLGPRPQHF.

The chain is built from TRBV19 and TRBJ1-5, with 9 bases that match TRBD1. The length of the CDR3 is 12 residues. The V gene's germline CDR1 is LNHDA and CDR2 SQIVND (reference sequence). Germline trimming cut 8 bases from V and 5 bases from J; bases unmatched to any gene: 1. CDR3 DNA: TGTGCCAGTGACAGGGGGGATCAGCCCCAGCATTTT. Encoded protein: CASDRGDQPQHF. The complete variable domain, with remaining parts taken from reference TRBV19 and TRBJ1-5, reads DGGITQSPKYLFRKEGQNVTLSCEQNLNHDAMYWYRQDPGQGLRLIYYSQIVNDFQKGDIAEGYSVSREKKESFPLTVTSAQKNPTAFYLCASDRGDQPQHFGDGTRLSIL.

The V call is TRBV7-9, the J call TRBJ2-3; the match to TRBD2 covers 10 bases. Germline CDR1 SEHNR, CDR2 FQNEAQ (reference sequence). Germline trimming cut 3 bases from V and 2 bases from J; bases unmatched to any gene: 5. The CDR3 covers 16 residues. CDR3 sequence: CASSFFTSGNTDTQYF. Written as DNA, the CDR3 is TGTGCCAGCAGCTTTTTCACTAGCGGGAACACAGATACGCAGTATTTT.

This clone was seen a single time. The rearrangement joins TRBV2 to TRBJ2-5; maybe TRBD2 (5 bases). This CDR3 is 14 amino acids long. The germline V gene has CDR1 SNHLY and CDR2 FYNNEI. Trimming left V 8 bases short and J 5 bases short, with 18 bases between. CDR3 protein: CASGESGPGETQYF. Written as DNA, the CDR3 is TGTGCCAGCGGGGAGTCAGGACCCGGGGAGACCCAGTACTTC.

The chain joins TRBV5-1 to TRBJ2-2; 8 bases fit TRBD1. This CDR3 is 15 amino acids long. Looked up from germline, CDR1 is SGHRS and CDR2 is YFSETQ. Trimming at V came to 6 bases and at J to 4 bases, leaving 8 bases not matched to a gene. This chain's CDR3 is CASTDRGSSTGELFF. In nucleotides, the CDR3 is TGCGCCAGCACTGACAGGGGCTCTTCCACCGGGGAGCTGTTTTTT.

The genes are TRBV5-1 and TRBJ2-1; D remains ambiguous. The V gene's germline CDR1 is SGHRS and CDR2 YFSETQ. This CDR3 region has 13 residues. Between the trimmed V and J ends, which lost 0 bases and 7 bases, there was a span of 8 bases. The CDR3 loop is CASSLDSRNEQFF. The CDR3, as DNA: TGCGCCAGCAGCTTGGACTCCCGTAATGAGCAGTTCTTC.

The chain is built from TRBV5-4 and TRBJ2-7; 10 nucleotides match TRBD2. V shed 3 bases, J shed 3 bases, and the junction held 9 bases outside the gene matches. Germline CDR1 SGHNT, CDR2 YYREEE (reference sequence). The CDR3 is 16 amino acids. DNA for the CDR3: TGTGCCAGCAGCTCGGGGGGTGCTAGCGGGAGCTACGAGCAGTACTTC. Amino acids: CASSSGGASGSYEQYF.

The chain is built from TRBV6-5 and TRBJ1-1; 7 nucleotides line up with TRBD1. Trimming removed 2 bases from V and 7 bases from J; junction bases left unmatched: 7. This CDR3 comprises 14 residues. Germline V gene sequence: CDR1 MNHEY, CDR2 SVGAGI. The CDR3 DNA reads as TGTGCCAGCAGTTACCGCATACAGGGGAGTGAAGCTTTCTTT. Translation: CASSYRIQGSEAFF.

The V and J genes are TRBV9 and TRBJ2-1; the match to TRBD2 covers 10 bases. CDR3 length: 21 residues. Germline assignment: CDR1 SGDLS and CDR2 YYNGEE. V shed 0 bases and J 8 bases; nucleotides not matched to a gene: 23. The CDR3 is CASSVATQTGISGRASDEQFF. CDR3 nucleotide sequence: TGTGCCAGCAGCGTAGCGACCCAGACAGGGATAAGCGGGAGGGCCTCCGATGAGCAGTTCTTC.

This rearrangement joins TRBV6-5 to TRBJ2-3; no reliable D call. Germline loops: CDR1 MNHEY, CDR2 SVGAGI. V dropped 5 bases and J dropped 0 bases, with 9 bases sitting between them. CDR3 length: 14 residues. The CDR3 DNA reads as TGTGCCAGCAGTCAAAGAACTAGCACAGATACGCAGTATTTT. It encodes CASSQRTSTDTQYF.

The CDR3 DNA follows: TGCGCCAGCAGCCCGGGGACTAGCGGGACTCCCCAGTTCTTC. Protein: CASSPGTSGTPQFF. The rearrangement joins TRBV5-1 to TRBJ2-1; 13 nucleotides match TRBD2. The CDR3 is 14 residues long. Germline-derived CDR1 and CDR2 are SGHRS and YFSETQ. The trim removed 4 bases at V and 13 bases at J, leaving 8 bases unmatched. The complete variable domain, with remaining parts taken from reference TRBV5-1 and TRBJ2-1, reads KAGVTQTPRYLIKTRGQQVTLSCSPISGHRSVSWYQQTPGQGLQFLFEYFSETQRNKGNFPGRFSGRQFSNSRSEMNVSTLELGDSALYLCASSPGTSGTPQFFGPGTRLTVL.

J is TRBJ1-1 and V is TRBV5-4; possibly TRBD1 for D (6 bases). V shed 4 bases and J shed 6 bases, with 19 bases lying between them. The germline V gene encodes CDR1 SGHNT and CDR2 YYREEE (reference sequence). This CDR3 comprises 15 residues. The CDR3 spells CASSRKTEGVPEAFF. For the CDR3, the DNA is TGTGCCAGCAGCCGCAAAACTGAGGGGGTTCCTGAAGCTTTCTTT.

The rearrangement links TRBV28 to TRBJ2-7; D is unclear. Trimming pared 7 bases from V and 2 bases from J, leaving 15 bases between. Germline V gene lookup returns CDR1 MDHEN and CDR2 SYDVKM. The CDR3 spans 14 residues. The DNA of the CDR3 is TGTGCCAGCACCCCTCCCGACTCGACCTACGAGCAGTACTTC. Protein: CASTPPDSTYEQYF.

The CDR3 DNA reads TGTGCCAGCAGTTACGGGGTATACAATGAGCAGTTCTTC. Protein: CASSYGVYNEQFF. J is TRBJ2-1 and V is TRBV6-5; no clear D. V lost 2 bases, J lost 4 bases, and 6 bases lay in between. Germline CDR1 and CDR2: MNHEY and SVGAGI. The CDR3 is 13 amino acids.

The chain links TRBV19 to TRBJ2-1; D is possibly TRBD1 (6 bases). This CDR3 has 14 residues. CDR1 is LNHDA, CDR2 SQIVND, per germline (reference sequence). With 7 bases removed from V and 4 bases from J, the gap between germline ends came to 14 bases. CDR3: CASNTGILYNEQFF. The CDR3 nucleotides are TGTGCCAGTAATACAGGGATCCTGTACAATGAGCAGTTCTTC.

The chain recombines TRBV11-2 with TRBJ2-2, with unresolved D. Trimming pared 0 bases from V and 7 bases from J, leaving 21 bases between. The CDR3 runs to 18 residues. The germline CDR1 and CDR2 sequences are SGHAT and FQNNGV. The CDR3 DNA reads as TGTGCCAGCAGCTTAGATCGGGTAGTGGGCAAGGTCAGCGGGGAGCTGTTTTTT. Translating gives CASSLDRVVGKVSGELFF.